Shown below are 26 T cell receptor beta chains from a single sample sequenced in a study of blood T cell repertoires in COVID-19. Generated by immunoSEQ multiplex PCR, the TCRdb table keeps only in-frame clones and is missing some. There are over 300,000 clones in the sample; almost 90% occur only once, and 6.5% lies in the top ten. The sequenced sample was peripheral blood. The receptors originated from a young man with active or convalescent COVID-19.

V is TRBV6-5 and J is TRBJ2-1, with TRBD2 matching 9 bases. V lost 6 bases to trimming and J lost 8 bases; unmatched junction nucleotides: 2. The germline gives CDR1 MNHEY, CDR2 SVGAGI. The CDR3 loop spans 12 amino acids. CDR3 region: CASRGLADEQFF. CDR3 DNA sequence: TGTGCCAGCAGGGGACTAGCCGATGAGCAGTTCTTC.

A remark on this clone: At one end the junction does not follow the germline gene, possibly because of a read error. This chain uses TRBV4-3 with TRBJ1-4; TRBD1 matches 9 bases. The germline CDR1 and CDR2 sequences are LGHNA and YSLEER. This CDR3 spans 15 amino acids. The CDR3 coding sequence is TGCGCCAGCAGCCAAGCCGGGACAGGGAATGGAAAACTGTTTTTT. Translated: CASSQAGTGNGKLFF.

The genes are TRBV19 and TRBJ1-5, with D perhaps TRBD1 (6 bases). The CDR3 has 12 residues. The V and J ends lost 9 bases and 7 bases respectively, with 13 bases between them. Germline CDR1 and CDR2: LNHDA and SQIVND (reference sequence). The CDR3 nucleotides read TGTGCCAGCAAACAGGGATTCCAGCCCCAGCATTTT. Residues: CASKQGFQPQHF.

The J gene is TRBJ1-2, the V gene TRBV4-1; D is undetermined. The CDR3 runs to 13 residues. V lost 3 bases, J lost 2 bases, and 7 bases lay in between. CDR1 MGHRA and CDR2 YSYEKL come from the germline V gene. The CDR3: CASSHLTNYGYTF. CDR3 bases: TGCGCCAGCAGCCATCTGACAAACTATGGCTACACCTTC.

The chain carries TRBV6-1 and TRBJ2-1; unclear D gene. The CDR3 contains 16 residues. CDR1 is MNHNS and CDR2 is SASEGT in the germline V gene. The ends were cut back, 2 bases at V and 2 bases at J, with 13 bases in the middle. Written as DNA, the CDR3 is TGTGCCAGCAGTGAATATTTCGGGTCGGCCTACAATGAGCAGTTCTTC. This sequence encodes CASSEYFGSAYNEQFF.

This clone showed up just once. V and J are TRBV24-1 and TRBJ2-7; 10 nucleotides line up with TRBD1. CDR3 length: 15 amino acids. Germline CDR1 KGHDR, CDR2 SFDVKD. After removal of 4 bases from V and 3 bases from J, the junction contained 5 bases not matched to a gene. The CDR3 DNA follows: TGTGCCACCAGTGAACCCCGGACAGGGGGCTACGAGCAGTACTTC. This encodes CATSEPRTGGYEQYF.

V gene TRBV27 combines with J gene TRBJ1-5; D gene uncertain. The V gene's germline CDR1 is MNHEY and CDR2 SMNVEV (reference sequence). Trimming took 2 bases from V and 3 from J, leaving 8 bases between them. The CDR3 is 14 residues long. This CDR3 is CASSLGWSNQPQHF. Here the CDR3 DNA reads TGTGCCAGCAGTTTAGGCTGGTCCAATCAGCCCCAGCATTTT.

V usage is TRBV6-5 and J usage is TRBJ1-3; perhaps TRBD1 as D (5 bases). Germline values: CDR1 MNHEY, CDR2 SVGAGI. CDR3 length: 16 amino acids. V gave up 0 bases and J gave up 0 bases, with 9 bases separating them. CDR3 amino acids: CASSYSLTGSGNTIYF. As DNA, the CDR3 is TGTGCCAGCAGTTACTCGCTTACAGGCTCTGGAAACACCATATATTTT.

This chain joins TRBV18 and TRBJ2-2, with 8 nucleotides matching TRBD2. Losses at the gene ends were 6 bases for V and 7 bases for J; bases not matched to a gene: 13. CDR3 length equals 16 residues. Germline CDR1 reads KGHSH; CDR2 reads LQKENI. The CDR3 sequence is CASSQIAGSLVGELFF. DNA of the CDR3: TGTGCCAGCTCGCAAATAGCGGGAAGTTTGGTCGGGGAGCTGTTTTTT.

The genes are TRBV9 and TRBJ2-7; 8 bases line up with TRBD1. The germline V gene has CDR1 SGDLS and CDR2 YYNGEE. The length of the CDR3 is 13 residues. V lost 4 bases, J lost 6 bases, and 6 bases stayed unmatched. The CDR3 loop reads CASSHEDRGEQYF. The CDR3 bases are TGTGCCAGCAGCCATGAAGACAGGGGCGAGCAGTACTTC. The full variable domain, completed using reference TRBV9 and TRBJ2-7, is DSGVTQTPKHLITATGQRVTLRCSPRSGDLSVYWYQQSLDQGLQFLIQYYNGEERAKGNILERFSAQQFPDLHSELNLSSLELGDSALYFCASSHEDRGEQYFGPGTRLTVT.

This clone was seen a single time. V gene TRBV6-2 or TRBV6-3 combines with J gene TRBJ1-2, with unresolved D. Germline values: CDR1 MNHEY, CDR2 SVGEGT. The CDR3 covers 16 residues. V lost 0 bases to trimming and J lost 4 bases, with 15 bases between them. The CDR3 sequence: CASSYSRRSDGYGYTF. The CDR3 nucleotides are TGTGCCAGCAGTTACTCGAGAAGGAGTGATGGCTATGGCTACACCTTC.

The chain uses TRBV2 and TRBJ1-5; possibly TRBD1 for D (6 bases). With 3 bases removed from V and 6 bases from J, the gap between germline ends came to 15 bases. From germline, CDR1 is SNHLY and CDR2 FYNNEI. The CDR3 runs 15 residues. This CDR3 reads CASSDDSGGSQPQHF. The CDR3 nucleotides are TGTGCCAGCAGTGATGATTCGGGGGGCAGTCAGCCCCAGCATTTT.

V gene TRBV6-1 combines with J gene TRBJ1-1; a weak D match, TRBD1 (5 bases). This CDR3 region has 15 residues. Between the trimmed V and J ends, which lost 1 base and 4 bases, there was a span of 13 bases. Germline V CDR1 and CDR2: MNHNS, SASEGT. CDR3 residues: CASSEGDSGGTEAFF. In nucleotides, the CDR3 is TGTGCCAGCAGTGAAGGGGACTCGGGAGGCACTGAAGCTTTCTTT.

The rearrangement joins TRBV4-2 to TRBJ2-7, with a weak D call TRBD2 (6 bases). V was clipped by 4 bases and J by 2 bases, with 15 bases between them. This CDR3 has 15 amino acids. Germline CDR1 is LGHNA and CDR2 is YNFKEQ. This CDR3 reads CASSLERGATYEQYF. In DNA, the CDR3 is TGTGCCAGCAGCCTGGAACGCGGGGCCACCTACGAGCAGTACTTC.

The CDR3 is CASSGGRRGNYNEQFF. The CDR3 bases are TGTGCCAGCAGCGGGGGGAGGAGGGGAAACTACAATGAGCAGTTCTTC. The rearrangement uses TRBV7-2 and TRBJ2-1; a possible D gene is TRBD2 (6 bases). Germline CDR1 reads SGHTA; CDR2 reads FQGNSA. V lost 5 bases, J lost 3 bases, and 17 bases lay in between. The CDR3 covers 16 residues.

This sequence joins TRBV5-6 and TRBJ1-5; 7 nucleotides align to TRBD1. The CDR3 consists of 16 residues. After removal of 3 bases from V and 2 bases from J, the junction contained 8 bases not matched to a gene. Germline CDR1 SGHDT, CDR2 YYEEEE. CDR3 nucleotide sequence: TGTGCCAGCAGCTCCAGGGGGGATATCGGCAATCAGCCCCAGCATTTT. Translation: CASSSRGDIGNQPQHF.

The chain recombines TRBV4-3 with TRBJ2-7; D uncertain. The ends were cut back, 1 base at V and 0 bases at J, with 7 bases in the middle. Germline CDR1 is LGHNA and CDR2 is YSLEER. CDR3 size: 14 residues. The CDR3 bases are TGCGCCAGCAGCCAAGGGCAGGACTCCTACGAGCAGTACTTC. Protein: CASSQGQDSYEQYF.

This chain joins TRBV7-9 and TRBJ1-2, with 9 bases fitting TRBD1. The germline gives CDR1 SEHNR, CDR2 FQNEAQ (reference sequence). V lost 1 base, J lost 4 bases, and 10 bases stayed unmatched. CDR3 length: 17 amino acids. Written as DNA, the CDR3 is TGTGCCAGCAGCTTAGGGGACAGGGTTCTAGAATCCTATGGCTACACCTTC. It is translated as CASSLGDRVLESYGYTF.

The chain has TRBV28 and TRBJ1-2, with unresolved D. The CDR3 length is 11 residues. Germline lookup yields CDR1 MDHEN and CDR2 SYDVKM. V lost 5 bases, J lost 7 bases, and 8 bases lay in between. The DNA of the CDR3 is TGTGCCAGCAGTCGCTCGGGTGGCTACACCTTC. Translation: CASSRSGGYTF.

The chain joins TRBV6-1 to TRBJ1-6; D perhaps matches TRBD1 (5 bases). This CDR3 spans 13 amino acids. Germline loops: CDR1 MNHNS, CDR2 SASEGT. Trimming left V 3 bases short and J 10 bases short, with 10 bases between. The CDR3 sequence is CASSDLGVSPLHF. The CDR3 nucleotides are TGTGCCAGCAGTGATTTAGGGGTCTCACCCCTCCACTTT.

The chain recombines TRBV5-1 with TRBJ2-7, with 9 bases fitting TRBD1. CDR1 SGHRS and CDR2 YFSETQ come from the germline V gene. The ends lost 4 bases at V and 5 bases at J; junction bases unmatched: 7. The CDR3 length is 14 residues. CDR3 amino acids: CASSTGQGRNEQYF. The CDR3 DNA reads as TGCGCCAGCAGCACGGGACAGGGTAGGAACGAGCAGTACTTC.

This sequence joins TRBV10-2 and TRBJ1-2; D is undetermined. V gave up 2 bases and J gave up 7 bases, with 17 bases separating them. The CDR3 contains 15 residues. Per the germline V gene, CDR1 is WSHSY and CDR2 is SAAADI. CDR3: CASSEPADGKVGYTF. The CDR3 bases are TGCGCCAGCAGTGAGCCGGCGGACGGGAAAGTTGGCTACACCTTC.

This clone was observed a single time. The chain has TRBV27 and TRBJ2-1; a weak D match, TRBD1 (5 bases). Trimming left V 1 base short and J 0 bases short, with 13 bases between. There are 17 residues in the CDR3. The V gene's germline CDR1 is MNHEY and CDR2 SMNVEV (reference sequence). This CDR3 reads CASSLWATDSSYNEQFF. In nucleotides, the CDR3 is TGTGCCAGCAGTTTATGGGCGACAGACAGCTCCTACAATGAGCAGTTCTTC.

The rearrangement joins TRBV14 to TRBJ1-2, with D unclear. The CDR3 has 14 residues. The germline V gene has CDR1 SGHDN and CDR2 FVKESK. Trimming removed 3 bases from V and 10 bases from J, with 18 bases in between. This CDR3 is CASSQESDGRNYTF. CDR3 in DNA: TGTGCCAGCAGCCAGGAGAGCGACGGTCGTAACTACACCTTC.

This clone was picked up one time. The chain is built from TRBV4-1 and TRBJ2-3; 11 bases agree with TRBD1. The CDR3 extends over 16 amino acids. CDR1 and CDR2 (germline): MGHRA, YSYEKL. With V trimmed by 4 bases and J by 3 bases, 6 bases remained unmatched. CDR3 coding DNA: TGCGCCAGCAGCCGCTCCGGGACAGGGGGAACAGATACGCAGTATTTT. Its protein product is CASSRSGTGGTDTQYF.

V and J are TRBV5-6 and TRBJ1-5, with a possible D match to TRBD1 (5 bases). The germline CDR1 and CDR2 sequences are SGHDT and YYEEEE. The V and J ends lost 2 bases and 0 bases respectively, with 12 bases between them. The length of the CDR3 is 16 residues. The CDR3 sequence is CASSFGQGYSNQPQHF. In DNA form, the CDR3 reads TGTGCCAGCAGCTTCGGGCAGGGCTATAGCAATCAGCCCCAGCATTTT.